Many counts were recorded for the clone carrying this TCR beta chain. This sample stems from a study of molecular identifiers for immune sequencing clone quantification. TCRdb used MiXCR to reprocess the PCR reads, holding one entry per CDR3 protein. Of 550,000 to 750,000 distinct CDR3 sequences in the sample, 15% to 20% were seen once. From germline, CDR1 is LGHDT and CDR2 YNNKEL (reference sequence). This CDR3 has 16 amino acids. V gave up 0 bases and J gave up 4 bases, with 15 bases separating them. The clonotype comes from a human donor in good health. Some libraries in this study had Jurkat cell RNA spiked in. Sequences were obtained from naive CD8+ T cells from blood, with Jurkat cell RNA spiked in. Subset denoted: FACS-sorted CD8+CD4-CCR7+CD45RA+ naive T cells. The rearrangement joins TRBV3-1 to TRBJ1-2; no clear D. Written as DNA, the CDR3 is TGTGCCAGCAGCCAAGATCGGTCAGCAGGAGTCTATGGCTACACCTTC. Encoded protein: CASSQDRSAGVYGYTF.